The clone carrying this T cell receptor (beta chain) was observed at least ten times. Its antigen remains unknown. The method for making cDNA was 5'RACE, and it used 10-nucleotide random UMIs. TCRdb itself ran the 5' RACE reads through MiXCR, one entry per CDR3 protein. This sample has fewer than 85,000 distinct CDR3 sequences, with under 4.5% found just once. The sample belongs to a study of neurological immune-mediated disorders. Whole-study findings and limits: No CDR3 amino acid sequences recurred among expanded clones across subjects, suggesting private repertoires in all groups. In HTLV-1-associated myelopathy, TCR clonal expansion was greatest, whereas multiple sclerosis had the least, falling below healthy controls. One related-CDR3 cluster, identified by phylogenetic grouping, held the repertoires of 18 of 34 multiple sclerosis patients and was a possible signature.

Germline loops: CDR1 SGHAT, CDR2 FQNNGV. CDR3 size: 16 residues. Trimming removed 4 bases at V and 5 bases at J, with 20 bases between. The time point is: longitudinal time-point 3. The chain combines TRBV11-2 with TRBJ2-5; the D gene could be TRBD1 or TRBD2 (5 bases each). Sequencing was performed on PBMCs. This TCR came from a woman aged 55 to 70 with multiple sclerosis. CDR3 nucleotide sequence: TGTGCCAGCAGCTCCCTAACCCGGGGCCGAGGGGAGACCCAGTACTTC. Encoded protein: CASSSLTRGRGETQYF.